This T cell receptor beta chain was documented in a study of OX40 agonist ivuxolimab in advanced cancers. Measured with immunoSEQ multiplex PCR; TCRdb has only the in-frame clones, and not every one. The profile covers about 66,000 clones, with around 83% appearing a single time and 3.9% taken by the ten largest. V was pared by 5 bases and J by 1 base, with 8 bases between. Germline V gene sequence: CDR1 SEHNR, CDR2 FQNEAQ (reference sequence). CDR3 size: 14 residues. This chain links TRBV7-9 with TRBJ2-2; D possibly corresponds to TRBD1 (6 bases). The sequence was collected from an adult with an advanced solid tumor such as melanoma, head and neck, liver or kidney cancer. The material sequenced was CD4+ or CD8+ T cells sorted from blood, taken in a trial of the OX40 agonist ivuxolimab. The CDR3 spells CASSPGQNTGELFF. The CDR3 DNA reads as TGTGCCAGCAGCCCGGGACAGAACACCGGGGAGCTGTTTTTT.